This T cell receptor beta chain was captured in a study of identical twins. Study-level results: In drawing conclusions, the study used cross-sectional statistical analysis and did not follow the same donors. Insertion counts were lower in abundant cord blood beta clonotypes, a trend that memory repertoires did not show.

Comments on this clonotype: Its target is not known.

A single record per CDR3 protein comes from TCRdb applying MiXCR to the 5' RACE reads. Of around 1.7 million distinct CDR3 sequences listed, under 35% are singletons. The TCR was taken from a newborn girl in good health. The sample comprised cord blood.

The CDR3 sequence is CASNRHMSTEAFF. In DNA, the CDR3 is TGTGCCAGCAACCGCCACATGAGCACTGAAGCTTTCTTT. The chain carries TRBV28 and TRBJ1-1; no definite D call. Germline V gene lookup returns CDR1 MDHEN and CDR2 SYDVKM. The CDR3 covers 13 residues. Between the trimmed V and J ends, which lost 7 bases and 4 bases, there was a span of 13 bases.